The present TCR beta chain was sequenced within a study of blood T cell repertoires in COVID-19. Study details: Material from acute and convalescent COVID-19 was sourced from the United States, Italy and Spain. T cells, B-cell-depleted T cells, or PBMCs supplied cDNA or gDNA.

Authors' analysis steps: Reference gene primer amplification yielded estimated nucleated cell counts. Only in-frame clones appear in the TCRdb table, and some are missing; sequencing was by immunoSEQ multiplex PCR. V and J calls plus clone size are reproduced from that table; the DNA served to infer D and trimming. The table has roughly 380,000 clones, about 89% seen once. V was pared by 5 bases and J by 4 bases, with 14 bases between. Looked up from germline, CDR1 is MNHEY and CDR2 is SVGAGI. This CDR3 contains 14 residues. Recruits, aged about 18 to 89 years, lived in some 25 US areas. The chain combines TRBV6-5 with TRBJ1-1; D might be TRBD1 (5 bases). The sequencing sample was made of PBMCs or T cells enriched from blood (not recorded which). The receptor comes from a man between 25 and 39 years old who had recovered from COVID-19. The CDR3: CASSPPGLRTEAFF. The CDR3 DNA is TGTGCCAGCAGTCCGCCGGGACTGCGCACTGAAGCTTTCTTT.